The 4 T cell receptor beta chains presented below share a single source sample, sequenced in a study of blood T cell repertoires in COVID-19. Here immunoSEQ multiplex PCR was the method, and the copy in TCRdb shows in-frame clones only, minus some. The sample yields around 260,000 clones, more than 70% seen once. The sample consisted of peripheral blood. The receptors shown here come from a woman aged 45-65 years with acute or convalescent COVID-19.

The J gene is TRBJ1-2, the V gene TRBV19; D gene uncertain. The CDR3 is 18 residues long. V was shortened by 0 bases and J by 5 bases, with 22 bases between the two germline ends. The germline gives CDR1 LNHDA, CDR2 SQIVND (reference sequence). This CDR3 reads CASSIESRLLVPGYGYTF. The DNA for the CDR3 is TGTGCCAGTAGTATAGAGTCCCGGCTCCTAGTCCCGGGATATGGCTACACCTTC.

The chain is built from TRBV4-2 and TRBJ2-7, with 10 bases that match TRBD2. The CDR3 sequence is 15 residues long. V gave up 0 bases and J gave up 4 bases; unmatched junction bases: 3. Per germline, CDR1 LGHNA and CDR2 YNFKEQ. The CDR3 region is CASSQDSSGSYEQYF. The CDR3, as DNA: TGTGCCAGCAGCCAAGATTCTAGCGGGAGTTACGAGCAGTACTTC.

The chain carries TRBV18 and TRBJ2-7; 14 bases are shared with TRBD2. V lost 3 bases to trimming and J lost 2 bases; unmatched junction nucleotides: 0. Germline V gives CDR1 KGHSH, CDR2 LQKENI. The CDR3 runs 15 residues. The CDR3 sequence is CASSPGLAGAYEQYF. DNA of the CDR3: TGTGCCAGCTCACCGGGACTAGCGGGAGCCTACGAGCAGTACTTC.

The J gene is TRBJ2-5, the V gene TRBV24-1; a possible D gene is TRBD2 (5 bases). Germline V gene lookup returns CDR1 KGHDR and CDR2 SFDVKD. V gave up 7 bases and J gave up 3 bases, with 11 bases separating them. The CDR3 spans 13 residues. The CDR3 is CATSYSGKETQYF. CDR3 DNA: TGTGCCACCAGCTACAGCGGAAAAGAGACCCAGTACTTC.